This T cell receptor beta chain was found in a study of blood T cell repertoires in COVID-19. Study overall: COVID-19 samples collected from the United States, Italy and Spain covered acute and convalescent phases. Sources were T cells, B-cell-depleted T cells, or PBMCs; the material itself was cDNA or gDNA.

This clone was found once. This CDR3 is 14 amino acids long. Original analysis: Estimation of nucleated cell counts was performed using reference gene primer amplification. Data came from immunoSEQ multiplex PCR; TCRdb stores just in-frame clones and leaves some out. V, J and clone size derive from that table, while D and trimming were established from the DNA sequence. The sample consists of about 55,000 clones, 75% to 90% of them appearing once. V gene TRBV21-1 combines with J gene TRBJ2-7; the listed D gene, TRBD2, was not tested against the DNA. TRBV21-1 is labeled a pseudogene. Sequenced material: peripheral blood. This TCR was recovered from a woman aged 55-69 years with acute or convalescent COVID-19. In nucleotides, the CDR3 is TGTGCCAGCAGCCGTACTAGCGGGAGTTCCGAGCAGTACTTC. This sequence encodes CASSRTSGSSEQYF.